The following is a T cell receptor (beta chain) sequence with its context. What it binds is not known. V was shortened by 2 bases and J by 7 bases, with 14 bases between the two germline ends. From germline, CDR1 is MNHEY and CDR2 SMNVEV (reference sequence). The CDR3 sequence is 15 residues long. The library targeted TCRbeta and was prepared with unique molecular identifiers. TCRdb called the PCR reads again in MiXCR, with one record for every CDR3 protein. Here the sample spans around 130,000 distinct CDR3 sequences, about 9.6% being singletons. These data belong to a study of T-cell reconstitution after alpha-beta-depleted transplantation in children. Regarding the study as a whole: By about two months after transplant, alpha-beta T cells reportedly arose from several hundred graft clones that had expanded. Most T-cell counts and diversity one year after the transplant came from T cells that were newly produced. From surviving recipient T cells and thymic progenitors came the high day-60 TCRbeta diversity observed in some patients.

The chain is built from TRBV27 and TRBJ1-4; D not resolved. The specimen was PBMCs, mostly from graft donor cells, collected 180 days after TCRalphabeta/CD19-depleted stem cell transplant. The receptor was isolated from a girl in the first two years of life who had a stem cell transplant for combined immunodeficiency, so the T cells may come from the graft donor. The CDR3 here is CASSLGRHKGEKLFF. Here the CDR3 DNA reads TGTGCCAGCAGTTTAGGGAGACATAAGGGTGAAAAACTGTTTTTT.